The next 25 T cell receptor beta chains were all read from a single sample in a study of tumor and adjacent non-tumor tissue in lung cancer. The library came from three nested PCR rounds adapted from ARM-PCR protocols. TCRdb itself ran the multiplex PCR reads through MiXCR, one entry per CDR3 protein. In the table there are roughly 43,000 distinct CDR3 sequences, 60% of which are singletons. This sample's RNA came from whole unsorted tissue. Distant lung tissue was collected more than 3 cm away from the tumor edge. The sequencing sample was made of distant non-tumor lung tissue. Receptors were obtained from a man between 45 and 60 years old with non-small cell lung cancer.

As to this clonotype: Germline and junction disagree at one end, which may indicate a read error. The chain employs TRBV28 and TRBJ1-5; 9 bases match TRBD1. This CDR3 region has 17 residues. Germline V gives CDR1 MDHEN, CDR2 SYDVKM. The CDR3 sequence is CANSLQPGQGSNQPQHF. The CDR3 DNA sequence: TGTGCCAACAGTTTACAACCGGGACAGGGTAGCAATCAGCCCCAGCATTTT.

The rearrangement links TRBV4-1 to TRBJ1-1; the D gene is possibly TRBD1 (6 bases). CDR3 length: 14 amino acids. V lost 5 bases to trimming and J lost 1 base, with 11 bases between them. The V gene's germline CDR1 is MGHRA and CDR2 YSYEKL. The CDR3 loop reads CASSTRTENTEAFF. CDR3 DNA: TGCGCCAGCAGCACCCGGACAGAGAACACTGAAGCTTTCTTT.

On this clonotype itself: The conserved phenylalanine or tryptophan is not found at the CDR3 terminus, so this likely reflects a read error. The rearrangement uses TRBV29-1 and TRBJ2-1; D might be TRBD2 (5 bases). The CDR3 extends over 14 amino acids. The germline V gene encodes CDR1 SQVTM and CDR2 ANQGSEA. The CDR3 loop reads CSASRPTKGNEQFS. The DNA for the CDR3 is TGTAGCGCCTCTCGGCCGACGAAAGGCAATGAGCAGTTCTCC.

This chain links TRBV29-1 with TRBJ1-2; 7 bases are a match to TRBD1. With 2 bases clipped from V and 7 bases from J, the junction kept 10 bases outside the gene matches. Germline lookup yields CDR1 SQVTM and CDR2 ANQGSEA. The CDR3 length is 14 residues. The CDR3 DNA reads TGCAGCGTTGAAAGCCAGGGGGGGTCCAGTGGCTACACCTTC. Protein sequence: CSVESQGGSSGYTF.

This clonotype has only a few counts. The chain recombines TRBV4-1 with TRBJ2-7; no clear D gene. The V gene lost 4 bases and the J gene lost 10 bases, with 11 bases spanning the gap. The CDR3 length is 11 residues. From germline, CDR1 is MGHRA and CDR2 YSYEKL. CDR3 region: CASSLHVEQYF. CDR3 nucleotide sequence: TGCGCCAGCAGCCTTCATGTTGAACAGTACTTC.

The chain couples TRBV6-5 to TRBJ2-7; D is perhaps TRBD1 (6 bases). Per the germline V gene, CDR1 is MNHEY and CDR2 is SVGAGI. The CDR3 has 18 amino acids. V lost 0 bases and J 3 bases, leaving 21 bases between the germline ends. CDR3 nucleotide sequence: TGTGCCAGCAGTTACTCTGCTGGGACCGGGATAGGGGGCTACGAGCAGTACTTC. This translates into CASSYSAGTGIGGYEQYF.

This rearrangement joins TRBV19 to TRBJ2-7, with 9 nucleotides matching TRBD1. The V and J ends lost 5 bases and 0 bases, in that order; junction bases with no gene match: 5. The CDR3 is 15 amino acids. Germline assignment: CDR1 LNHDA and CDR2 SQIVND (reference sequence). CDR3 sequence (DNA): TGTGCCAGTAGTTCCACAGGGGGCAGCTCCTACGAGCAGTACTTC. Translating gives CASSSTGGSSYEQYF.

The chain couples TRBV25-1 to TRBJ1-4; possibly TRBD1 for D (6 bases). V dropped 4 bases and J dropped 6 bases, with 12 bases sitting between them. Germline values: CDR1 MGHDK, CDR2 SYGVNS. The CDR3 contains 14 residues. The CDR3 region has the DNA TGTGCCAGCAGTGGGACAGAGTCGGATGAAAAACTGTTTTTT. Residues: CASSGTESDEKLFF.

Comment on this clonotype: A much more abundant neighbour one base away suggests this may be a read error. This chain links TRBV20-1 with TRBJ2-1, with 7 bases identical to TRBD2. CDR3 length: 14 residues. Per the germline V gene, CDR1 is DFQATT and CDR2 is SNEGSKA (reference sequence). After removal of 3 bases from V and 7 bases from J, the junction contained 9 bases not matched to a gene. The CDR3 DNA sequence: TGCAGTGCTAGTAAGGGGACTAACGGTAATGAGCAGTTCTTC. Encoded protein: CSASKGTNGNEQFF.

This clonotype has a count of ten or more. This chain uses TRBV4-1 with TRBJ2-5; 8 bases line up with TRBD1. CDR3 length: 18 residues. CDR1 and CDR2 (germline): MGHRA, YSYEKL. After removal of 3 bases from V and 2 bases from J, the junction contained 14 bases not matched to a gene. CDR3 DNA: TGCGCCAGCAGCCAGACCACCTCAGGGACAGGACATCAAGAGACCCAGTACTTC. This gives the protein CASSQTTSGTGHQETQYF.

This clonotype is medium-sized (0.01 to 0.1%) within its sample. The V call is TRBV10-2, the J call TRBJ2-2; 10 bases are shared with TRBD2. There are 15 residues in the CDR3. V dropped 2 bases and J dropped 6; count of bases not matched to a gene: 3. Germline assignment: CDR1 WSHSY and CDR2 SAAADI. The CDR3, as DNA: TGCGCCAGCAGTGAGCTAGCGGGAGTCGCCGGGGAGCTGTTTTTT. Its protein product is CASSELAGVAGELFF.

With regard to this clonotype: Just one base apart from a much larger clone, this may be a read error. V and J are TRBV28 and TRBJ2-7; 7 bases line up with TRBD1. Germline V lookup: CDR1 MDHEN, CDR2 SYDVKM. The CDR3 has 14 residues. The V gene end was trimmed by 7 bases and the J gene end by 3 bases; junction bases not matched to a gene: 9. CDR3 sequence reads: CASISADRDYEQYF. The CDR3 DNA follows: TGTGCCAGCATCTCCGCCGACAGGGACTACGAGCAGTACTTC.

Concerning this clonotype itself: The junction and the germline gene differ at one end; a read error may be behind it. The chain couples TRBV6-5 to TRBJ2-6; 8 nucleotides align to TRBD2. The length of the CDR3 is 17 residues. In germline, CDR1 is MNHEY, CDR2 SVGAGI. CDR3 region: CAISYTDRTRGANALTF. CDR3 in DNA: TGTGCCATCAGTTACACCGACAGGACGCGGGGGGCCAACGCCCTGACTTTC.

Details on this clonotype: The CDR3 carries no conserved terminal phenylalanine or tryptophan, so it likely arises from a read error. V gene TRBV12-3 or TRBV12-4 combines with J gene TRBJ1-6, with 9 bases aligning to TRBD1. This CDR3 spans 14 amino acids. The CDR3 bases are TGTACCAGCAGTCCGGGACAGGGCCATTCACCCCTCCACTCT. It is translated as CTSSPGQGHSPLHS.

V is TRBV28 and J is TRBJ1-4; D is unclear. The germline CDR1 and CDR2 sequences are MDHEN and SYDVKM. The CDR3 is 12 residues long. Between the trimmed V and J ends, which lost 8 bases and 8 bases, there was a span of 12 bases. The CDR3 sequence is CASQRIPEKLFF. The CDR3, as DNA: TGTGCCAGCCAGCGAATCCCCGAAAAACTGTTTTTT.

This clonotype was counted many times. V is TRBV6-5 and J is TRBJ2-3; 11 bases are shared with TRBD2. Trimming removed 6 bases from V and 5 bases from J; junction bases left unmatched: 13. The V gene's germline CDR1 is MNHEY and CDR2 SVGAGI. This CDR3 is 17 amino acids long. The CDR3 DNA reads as TGTGCCAGCAGCCAAGGACTAGCGGGCCAAGGGAGAGATACGCAGTATTTT. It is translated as CASSQGLAGQGRDTQYF.

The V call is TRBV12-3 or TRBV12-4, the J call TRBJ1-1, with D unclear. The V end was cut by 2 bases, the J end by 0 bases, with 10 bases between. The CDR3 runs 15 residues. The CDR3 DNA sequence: TGTGCCAGCAGTTTATCGAGAAGGGTGAACACTGAAGCTTTCTTT. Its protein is CASSLSRRVNTEAFF.

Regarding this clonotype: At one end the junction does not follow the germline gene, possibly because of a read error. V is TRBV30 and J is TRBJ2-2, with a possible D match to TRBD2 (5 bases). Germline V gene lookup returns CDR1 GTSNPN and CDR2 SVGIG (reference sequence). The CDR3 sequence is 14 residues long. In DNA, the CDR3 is TGTGCCTGGAGTGGGCACCCTAGCACCGGGGAGCTGTTATTT. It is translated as CAWSGHPSTGELLF.

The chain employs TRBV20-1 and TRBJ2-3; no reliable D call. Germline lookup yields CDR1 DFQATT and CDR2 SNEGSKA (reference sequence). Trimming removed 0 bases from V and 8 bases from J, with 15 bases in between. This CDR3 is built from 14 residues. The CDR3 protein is CSAREGFSTCTQYF. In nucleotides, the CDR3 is TGCAGTGCTAGAGAGGGTTTCAGCACATGTACGCAGTATTTT.

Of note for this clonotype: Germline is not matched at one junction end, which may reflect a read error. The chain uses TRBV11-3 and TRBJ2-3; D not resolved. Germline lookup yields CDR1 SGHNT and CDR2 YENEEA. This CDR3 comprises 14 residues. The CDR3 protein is CASSFDQNTDTQYF. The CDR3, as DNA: TGTGCCAGCAGCTTTGACCAGAACACAGATACGCAGTACTTT.

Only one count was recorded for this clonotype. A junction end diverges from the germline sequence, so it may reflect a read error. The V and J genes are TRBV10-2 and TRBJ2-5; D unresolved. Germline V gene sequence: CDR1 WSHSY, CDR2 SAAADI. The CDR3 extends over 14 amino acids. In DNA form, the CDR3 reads TGCGCCAGCAGGCTTTCGAGAGTGCATGAAACCCGGTACTTC. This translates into CASRLSRVHETRYF.

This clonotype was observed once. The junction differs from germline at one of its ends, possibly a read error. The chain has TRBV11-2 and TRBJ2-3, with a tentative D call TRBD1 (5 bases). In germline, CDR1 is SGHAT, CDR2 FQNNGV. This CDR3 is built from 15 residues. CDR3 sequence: CASNTPGNVRDTQYF. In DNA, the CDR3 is TGTGCCAGCAACACCCCAGGGAATGTGCGCGATACACAGTATTTT.

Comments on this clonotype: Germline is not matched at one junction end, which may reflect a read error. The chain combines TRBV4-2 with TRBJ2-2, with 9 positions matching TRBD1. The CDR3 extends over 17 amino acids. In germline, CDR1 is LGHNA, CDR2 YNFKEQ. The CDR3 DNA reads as TGTACCAGCAGCCAAGACCTGGGACAGGGTTGGACCGGAGAGCTGTTTTTT. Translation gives CTSSQDLGQGWTGELFF.

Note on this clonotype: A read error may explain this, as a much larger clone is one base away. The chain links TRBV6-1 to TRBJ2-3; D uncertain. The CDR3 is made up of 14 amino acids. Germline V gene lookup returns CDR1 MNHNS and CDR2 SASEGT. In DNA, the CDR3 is TGTGCCATCAGTGAAGAGGTACGCACAGATACGCAGTATTTT. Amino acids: CAISEEVRTDTQYF.

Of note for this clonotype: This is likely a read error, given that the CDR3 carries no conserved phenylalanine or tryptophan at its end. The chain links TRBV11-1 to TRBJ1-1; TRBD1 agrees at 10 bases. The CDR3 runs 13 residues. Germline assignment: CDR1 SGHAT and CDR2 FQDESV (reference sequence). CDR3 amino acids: CANSPGTGDDAFS. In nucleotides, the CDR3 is TGTGCCAACAGCCCCGGGACAGGGGATGACGCTTTCTCT.